Sequencing of this T cell receptor beta chain was carried out in a study of T cell responses to AZD1222 COVID-19 vaccine. Profiled with immunoSEQ multiplex PCR; TCRdb holds only in-frame clones, not every one. Of tens of thousands of clones in the sample, 70% to 90% were seen once. This clone has more than one count but fewer than ten. With 3 bases removed from V and 6 bases from J, the gap between germline ends came to 6 bases. This CDR3 contains 11 residues. In germline, CDR1 is LNHDA, CDR2 SQIVND (reference sequence). The gene calls are TRBV19 and TRBJ2-7; D gene unclear. The sequencing here drew on peripheral blood, taken on day 0 of AZD1222 vaccination. The clonotype comes from an adult in good health. Here the CDR3 reads CASSIPGEQYF. The DNA of the CDR3 is TGTGCCAGTAGTATCCCGGGCGAGCAGTACTTC.